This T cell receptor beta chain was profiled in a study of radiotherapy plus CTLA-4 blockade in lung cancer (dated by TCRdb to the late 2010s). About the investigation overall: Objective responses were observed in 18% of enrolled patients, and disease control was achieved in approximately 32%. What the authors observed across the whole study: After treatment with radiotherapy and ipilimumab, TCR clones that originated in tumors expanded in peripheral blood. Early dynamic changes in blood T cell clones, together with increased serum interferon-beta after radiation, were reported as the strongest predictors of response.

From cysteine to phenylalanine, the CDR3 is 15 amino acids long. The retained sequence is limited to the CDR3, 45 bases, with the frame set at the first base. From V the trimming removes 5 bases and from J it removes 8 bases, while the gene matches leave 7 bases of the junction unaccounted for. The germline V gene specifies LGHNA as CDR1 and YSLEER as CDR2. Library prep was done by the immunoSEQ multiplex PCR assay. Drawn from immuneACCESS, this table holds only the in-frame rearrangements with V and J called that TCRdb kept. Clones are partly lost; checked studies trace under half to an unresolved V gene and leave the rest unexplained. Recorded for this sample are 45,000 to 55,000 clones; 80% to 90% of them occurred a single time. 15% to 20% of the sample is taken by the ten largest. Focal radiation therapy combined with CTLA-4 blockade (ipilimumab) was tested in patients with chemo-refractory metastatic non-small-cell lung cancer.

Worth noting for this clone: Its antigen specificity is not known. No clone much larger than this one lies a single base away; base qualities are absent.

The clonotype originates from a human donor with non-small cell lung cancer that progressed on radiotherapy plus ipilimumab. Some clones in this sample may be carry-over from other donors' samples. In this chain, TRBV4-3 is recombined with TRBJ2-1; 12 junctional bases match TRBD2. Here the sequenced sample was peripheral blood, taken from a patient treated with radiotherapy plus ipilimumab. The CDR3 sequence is CASSSLAGGGDEQFF. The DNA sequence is TGCGCCAGCAGCTCGCTAGCGGGAGGGGGAGATGAGCAGTTCTTC.